Sequencing of this TCR beta chain was carried out in a study of blood T cell repertoires in COVID-19 (dated by TCRdb to about 2020). Regarding the study in general: Samples from collaborators originated in the United States, Italy and Spain and spanned both the acute and convalescent phases of COVID-19. The material from the prospective study consisted of cDNA or gDNA derived from T cells, B-cell-depleted T cells, or PBMCs. The dataset comprised deeply sampled blood TCRbeta repertoires from subjects exposed to, actively infected with, or recovered from COVID-19. A freely available public database, intended as a resource for researchers studying the immune response to SARS-CoV-2, is where the repertoires were released. Samples were obtained from the ongoing ImmuneRACE study (first 160 participants) and from some 1,200 subjects provided by 6 global collaborators. A de-identified subject ID, COVID-19 status, age in years and sex were almost always included in the sample metadata. Where HLA class I and class II types were available, the types were taken from metadata supplied by the sample provider, not from assay-based typing. General findings and caveats noted by the study authors: The amount of clinical and demographic metadata varied by source and participant and was provided uncurated.

This clone was observed a handful of times. The target of this receptor is not known. Within one base of it there is no much larger clone, and no base qualities were kept. TCRbeta CDR3 regions were amplified from genomic DNA by means of the immunoSEQ Assay, a bias-controlled multiplex PCR. In the authors' own workflow: The number of nucleated cells in each sample was estimated by amplification of reference gene primers within the assay. To quantify the absolute abundance of each unique TCRbeta CDR3 rearrangement, sequence reads were collapsed and filtered. Productive Simpson clonality was computed per sample as the square root of Simpson's diversity index over productive rearrangements. Imported from immuneACCESS, the table was reduced by TCRdb to in-frame sequences with V and J called. These copies leave out some clones; in studies compared against another copy, an unresolved V gene accounts for under half, and the cause of the remainder is not known. The DNA was the basis for D and trimming; V, J and clone size are from that table. The sample table records about 120,000 clones; 60% to 80% of these occur just once. The ten biggest clones cover over 6.5% of the sample.

Each collaborating institution followed its own protocols to collect whole blood in K2EDTA tubes. For TCRbeta analysis, collaborators shipped samples in one of three forms: frozen whole blood, isolated PBMCs, or DNA extracted from either of those sample types. Trimming at the junction amounts to 3 bases on V and 0 bases on J, and the germline ends lie 3 bases apart. Via the germline V gene, CDR1 is SGHVS and CDR2 FQNEAQ. The CDR3 covers 12 residues, taking in both the cysteine and the phenylalanine. Left in the record is the CDR3 DNA by itself, 36 bases read in frame from the first base. The source material was peripheral blood. Recombination connected TRBV7-8 to TRBJ2-7; confidence is insufficient to name the D gene. This receptor was obtained from a human donor in a cohort sampled during active COVID-19. The sequenced DNA: TGTGCCAGCAGCTTGAGCTCCTACGAGCAGTACTTC. Its amino acids are CASSLSSYEQYF.